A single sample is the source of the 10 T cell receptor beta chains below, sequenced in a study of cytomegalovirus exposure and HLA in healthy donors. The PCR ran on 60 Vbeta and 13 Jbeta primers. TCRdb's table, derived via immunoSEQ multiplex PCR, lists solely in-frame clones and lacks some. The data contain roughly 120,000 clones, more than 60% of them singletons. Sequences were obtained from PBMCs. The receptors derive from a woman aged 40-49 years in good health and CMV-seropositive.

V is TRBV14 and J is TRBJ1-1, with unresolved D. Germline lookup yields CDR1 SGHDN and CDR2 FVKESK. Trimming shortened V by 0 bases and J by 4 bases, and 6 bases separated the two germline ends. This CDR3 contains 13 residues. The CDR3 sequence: CASSQDFRTEAFF. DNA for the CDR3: TGTGCCAGCAGCCAAGACTTCCGCACTGAAGCTTTCTTT.

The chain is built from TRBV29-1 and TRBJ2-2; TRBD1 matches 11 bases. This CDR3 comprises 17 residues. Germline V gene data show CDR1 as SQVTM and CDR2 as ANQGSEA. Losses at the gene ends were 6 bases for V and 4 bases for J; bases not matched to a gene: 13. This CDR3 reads CSVSGWTGGDLTGELFF. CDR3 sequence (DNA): TGCAGCGTCTCAGGTTGGACAGGGGGCGACCTCACCGGGGAGCTGTTTTTT.

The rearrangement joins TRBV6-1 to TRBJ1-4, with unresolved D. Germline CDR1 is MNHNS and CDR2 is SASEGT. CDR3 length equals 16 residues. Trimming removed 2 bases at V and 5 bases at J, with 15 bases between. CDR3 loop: CASSEPGRTSNEKLFF. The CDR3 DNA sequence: TGTGCCAGCAGTGAACCAGGACGGACTTCGAATGAAAAACTGTTTTTT.

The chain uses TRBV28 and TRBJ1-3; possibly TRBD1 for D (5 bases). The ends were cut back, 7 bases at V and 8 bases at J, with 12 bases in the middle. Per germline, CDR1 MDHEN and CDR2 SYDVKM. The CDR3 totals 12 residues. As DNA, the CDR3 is TGTGCCAGCATCGGCGACAGAGACACCATATATTTT. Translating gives CASIGDRDTIYF.

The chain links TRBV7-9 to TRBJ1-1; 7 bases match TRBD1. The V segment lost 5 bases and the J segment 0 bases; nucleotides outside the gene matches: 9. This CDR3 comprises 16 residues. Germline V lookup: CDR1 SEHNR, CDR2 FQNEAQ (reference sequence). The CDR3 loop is CASSRPTGQMNTEAFF. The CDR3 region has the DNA TGTGCCAGCAGCCGACCCACGGGACAGATGAACACTGAAGCTTTCTTT.

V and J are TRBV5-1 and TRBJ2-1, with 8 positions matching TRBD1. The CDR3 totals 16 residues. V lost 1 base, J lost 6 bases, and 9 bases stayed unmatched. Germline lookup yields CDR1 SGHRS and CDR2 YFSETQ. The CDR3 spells CASSLSWTGKGNEQFF. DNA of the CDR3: TGCGCCAGCAGCTTGTCCTGGACAGGGAAAGGCAATGAGCAGTTCTTC.

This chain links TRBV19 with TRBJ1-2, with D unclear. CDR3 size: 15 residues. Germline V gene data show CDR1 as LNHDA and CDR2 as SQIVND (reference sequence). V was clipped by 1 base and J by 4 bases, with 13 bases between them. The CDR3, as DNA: TGTGCCAGTAGTATAGTTGACCGCGAGGCCTATGGCTACACCTTC. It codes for CASSIVDREAYGYTF.

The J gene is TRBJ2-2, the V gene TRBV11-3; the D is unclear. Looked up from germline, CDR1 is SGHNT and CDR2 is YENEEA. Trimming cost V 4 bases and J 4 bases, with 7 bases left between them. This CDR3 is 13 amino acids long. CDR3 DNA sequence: TGTGCCAGCAGCTCGCCCGGCACCGGGGAGCTGTTTTTT. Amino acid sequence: CASSSPGTGELFF. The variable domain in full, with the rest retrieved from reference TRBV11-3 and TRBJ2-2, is EAGVVQSPRYKIIEKKQPVAFWCNPISGHNTLYWYLQNLGQGPELLIRYENEEAVDDSQLPKDRFSAERLKGVDSTLKIQPAELGDSAVYLCASSSPGTGELFFGEGSRLTVL.

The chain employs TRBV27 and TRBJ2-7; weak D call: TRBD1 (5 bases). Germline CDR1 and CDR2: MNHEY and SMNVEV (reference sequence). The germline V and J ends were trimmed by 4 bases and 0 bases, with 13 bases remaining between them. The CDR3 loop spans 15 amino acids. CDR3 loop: CASSSMTVGSYEQYF. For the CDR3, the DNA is TGTGCCAGCAGTTCCATGACAGTTGGCTCCTACGAGCAGTACTTC.

DNA of the CDR3: TGTGCCTCGTTACAGGCGTTCGAGCAGTACTTC. It codes for CASLQAFEQYF. This chain links TRBV6-1 with TRBJ2-7; D is possibly TRBD1 (5 bases). CDR1 is MNHNS and CDR2 is SASEGT in the germline V gene. This CDR3 has 11 amino acids. V gave up 11 bases and J gave up 6 bases, with 14 bases separating them.